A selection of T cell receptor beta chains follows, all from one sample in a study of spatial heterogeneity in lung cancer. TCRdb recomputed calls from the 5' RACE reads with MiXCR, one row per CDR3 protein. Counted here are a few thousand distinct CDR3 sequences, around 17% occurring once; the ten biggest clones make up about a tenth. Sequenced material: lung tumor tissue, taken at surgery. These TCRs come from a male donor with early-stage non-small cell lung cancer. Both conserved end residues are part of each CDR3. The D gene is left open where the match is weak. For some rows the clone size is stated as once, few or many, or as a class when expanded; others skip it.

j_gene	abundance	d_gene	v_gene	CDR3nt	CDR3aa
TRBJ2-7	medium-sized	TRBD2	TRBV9	TGTGCCAGCAGCGTAGGGGCGGGAGGGTCCTACGAGCAGTACTTC	CASSVGAGGSYEQYF
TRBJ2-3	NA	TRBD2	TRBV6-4	TGTGCCAGCAGTGACTCGGGCGGGGGGCAAGATACGCAGTATTTT	CASSDSGGGQDTQYF
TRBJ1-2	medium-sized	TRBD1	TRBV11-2	TGTGCCAGCAGCTCAAGCCGACAGGGAGGAAGAGGCTACACCTTC	CASSSSRQGGRGYTF
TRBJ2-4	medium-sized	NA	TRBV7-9	TGTGCCAGCAGCTCTAAGGAGGGACCCCCATGGAACATTCAGTACTTC	CASSSKEGPPWNIQYF
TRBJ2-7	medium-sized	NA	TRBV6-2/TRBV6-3	TGTGCCAGCCTCTCCGGCGGGGCGTCCTCCTACGAGCAGTACTTC	CASLSGGASSYEQYF
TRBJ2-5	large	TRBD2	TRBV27	TGTGCCAGCAGTTTGTCCAGCGGGGCCCCGGAGACCCAGTACTTC	CASSLSSGAPETQYF
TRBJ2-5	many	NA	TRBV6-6	TGTGCCAGCAGTTACGGGGCAGGGCAAGAGACCCAGTACTTC	CASSYGAGQETQYF
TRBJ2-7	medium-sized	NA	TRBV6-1	TGTGCCAGCAGTGACCAGACTCTCTCGAATCACCACGAGCAGTACTTC	CASSDQTLSNHHEQYF
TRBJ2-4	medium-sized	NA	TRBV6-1	TGTGCCAGCAGTGAAGCTTCAGGTAGACGGGGCATTCAGTACTTC	CASSEASGRRGIQYF
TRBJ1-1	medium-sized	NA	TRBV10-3	TGTGCCATCAGTGCCAGCCAGGGTGAAGCTTTCTTT	CAISASQGEAFF
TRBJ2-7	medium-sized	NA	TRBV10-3	TGTGCCATCAAACTGGGCTACGAGCAGTACTTC	CAIKLGYEQYF
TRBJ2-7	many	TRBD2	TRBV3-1	TGTGCCAGCAGCCAGCGGGGGGAGCAGTACTTC	CASSQRGEQYF
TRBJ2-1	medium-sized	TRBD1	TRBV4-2	TGTGCCAGCAGCCATCCGACAGGGGGCGTTGAGCAGTTCTTC	CASSHPTGGVEQFF
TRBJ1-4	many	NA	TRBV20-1	TGCAGTGCTTTCAAAAGCTCTAGGGGTGCGGCTAATGAAAAACTGTTTTTT	CSAFKSSRGAANEKLFF
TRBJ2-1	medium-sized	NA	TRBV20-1	TGCAGTGCTAGAGTTTGGCCGGACAATGAGCAGTTCTTC	CSARVWPDNEQFF
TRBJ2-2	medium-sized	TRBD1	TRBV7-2	TGTGCCAGCAGCCCGCGGACAGGGGGCACCGGGGAGCTGTTTTTT	CASSPRTGGTGELFF
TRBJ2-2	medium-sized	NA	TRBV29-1	TGCAGCGTTGAAGTTGGGGCGGGCACCGGGGAGCTGTTTTTT	CSVEVGAGTGELFF
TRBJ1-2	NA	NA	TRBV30	TGTGCCTGGAGTACGACAACCAACGGCTACACCTTC	CAWSTTTNGYTF
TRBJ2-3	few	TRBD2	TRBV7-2	TGTGCCAGCAGACTCGGACTAGCGGACACAGATACGCAGTATTTT	CASRLGLADTDTQYF
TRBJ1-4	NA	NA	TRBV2	TGTGCCAGCAGGCCATCAACTAATGAAAAACTGTTTTTT	CASRPSTNEKLFF